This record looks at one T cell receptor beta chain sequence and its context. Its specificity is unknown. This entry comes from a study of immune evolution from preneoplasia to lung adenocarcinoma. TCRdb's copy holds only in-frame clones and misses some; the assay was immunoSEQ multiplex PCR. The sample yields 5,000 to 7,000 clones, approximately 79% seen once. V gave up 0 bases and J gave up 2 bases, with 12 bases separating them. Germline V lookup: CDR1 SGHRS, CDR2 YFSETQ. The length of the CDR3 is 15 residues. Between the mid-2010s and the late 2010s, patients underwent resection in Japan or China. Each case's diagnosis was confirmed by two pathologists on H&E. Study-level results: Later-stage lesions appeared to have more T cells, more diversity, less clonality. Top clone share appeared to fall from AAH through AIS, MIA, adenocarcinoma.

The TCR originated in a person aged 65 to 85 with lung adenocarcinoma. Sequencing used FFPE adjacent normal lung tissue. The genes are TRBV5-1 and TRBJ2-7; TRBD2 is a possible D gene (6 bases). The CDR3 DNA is TGCGCCAGCAGCTTGGAGGCTAGCGAAACCTACGAGCAGTACTTC. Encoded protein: CASSLEASETYEQYF.